These 18 T cell receptor beta chains were sequenced from one sample in a study of molecular identifiers for immune sequencing clone quantification. TCRdb fed the PCR reads into MiXCR, producing one record per CDR3 protein. The table shows over 600,000 distinct CDR3 sequences, with approximately 20% occurring only once. Sequencing used naive CD8+ T cells from blood, with Jurkat cell RNA spiked in. Noted subset: FACS-sorted CD8+CD4-CCR7+CD45RA+ naive T cells. The receptors stem from a human donor in good health. Some libraries in this study had Jurkat cell RNA spiked in.

Regarding this clonotype: A much larger clone is a single base away; this may be a read error. The CDR3 carries no conserved terminal phenylalanine or tryptophan, so it likely arises from a read error. The chain has TRBV20-1 and TRBJ2-7; TRBD2 matches 7 bases. CDR1 DFQATT and CDR2 SNEGSKA come from the germline V gene (reference sequence). The V and J ends lost 6 bases and 2 bases, in that order; junction bases with no gene match: 4. The CDR3 contains 12 residues. The CDR3 nucleotides read TGCAGTGCAACCACTAGCGCCTACGAGCAGTACCTC. It is translated as CSATTSAYEQYL.

The J gene is TRBJ1-2, the V gene TRBV7-9, with D perhaps matching TRBD1 (6 bases). CDR1 is SEHNR and CDR2 is FQNEAQ in the germline V gene (reference sequence). V was clipped by 4 bases and J by 2 bases, with 26 bases between them. This CDR3 is 19 amino acids long. CDR3 loop: CASSSGGGAYLPTNYGYTF. CDR3 DNA: TGTGCCAGCAGCTCCGGCGGGGGGGCCTACCTTCCAACCAACTATGGCTACACCTTC.

This chain joins TRBV20-1 and TRBJ2-1, with D perhaps matching TRBD1 (6 bases). Germline CDR1 and CDR2: DFQATT and SNEGSKA (reference sequence). The CDR3 covers 13 residues. Trimming shortened V by 3 bases and J by 3 bases, and 9 bases separated the two germline ends. DNA of the CDR3: TGCAGTGCTAGGGGGGCCAACTACAATGAGCAGTTCTTC. As protein: CSARGANYNEQFF.

This clonotype was seen more than once but under ten times. This clone may be a read error of a much larger clone one base away. The chain uses TRBV11-2 and TRBJ2-5; D remains unclear. The CDR3 is 11 residues long. Germline V lookup: CDR1 SGHAT, CDR2 FQNNGV. CDR3 sequence (DNA): TGTGCCAGCAGCTTCGTAGAGACCCGGTACTTC. It codes for CASSFVETRYF.

The chain carries TRBV7-6 and TRBJ2-2; D is undetermined. The CDR3 spans 16 residues. Germline V gives CDR1 SGHVS, CDR2 FNYEAQ. V lost 5 bases and J 0 bases, leaving 13 bases between the germline ends. Here the CDR3 reads CASSILVSANTGELFF. The CDR3 nucleotides are TGTGCCAGCAGCATCCTAGTGTCAGCGAACACCGGGGAGCTGTTTTTT.

In this sample, this clonotype turned up many times. The J gene is TRBJ2-7, the V gene TRBV5-1; D gene unclear. The CDR3 has 13 amino acids. Germline CDR1 and CDR2: SGHRS and YFSETQ. The germline V and J ends were trimmed by 4 bases and 3 bases, with 11 bases remaining between them. The CDR3 spells CASSGMALYEQYF. The CDR3 DNA reads TGCGCCAGCAGCGGCATGGCCCTCTACGAGCAGTACTTC.

For this clonotype: A read error may produce the germline difference seen at one junction end. The CDR3 here is CASGLFSETQYF. CDR3 DNA sequence: TGTGCCAGCGGTTTATTTTCAGAGACCCAGTACTTC. The chain joins TRBV12-3 or TRBV12-4 to TRBJ2-5; D is undetermined. The CDR3 is 12 amino acids.

The chain uses TRBV5-1 and TRBJ2-7; the match to TRBD1 covers 7 bases. Looked up from germline, CDR1 is SGHRS and CDR2 is YFSETQ. The length of the CDR3 is 15 residues. Germline trimming cut 4 bases from V and 6 bases from J; bases unmatched to any gene: 13. CDR3 in DNA: TGCGCCAGCAGCCCCCTTCTCCTAGGGGGCGGCGAGCAGTACTTC. This encodes CASSPLLLGGGEQYF.

This sequence joins TRBV20-1 and TRBJ2-7; possible D gene TRBD2, 6 bases. The CDR3 extends over 16 amino acids. The V gene's germline CDR1 is DFQATT and CDR2 SNEGSKA (reference sequence). V lost 0 bases and J 4 bases, leaving 19 bases between the germline ends. The DNA of the CDR3 is TGCAGTGCTAGAGATTGGGACTCTGGGGTTGGGTACGAGCAGTACTTC. It translates to CSARDWDSGVGYEQYF.

At least ten counts were recorded for this clonotype. This chain connects TRBV15 to TRBJ1-4; 7 bases agree with TRBD1. Germline lookup yields CDR1 LNHNV and CDR2 YYDKDF (reference sequence). After removal of 6 bases from V and 5 bases from J, the junction contained 6 bases not matched to a gene. This CDR3 is built from 14 residues. The CDR3 loop reads CATRSGQENEKLFF. In DNA, the CDR3 is TGTGCCACCAGGAGTGGACAGGAGAATGAAAAACTGTTTTTT.

This clonotype has a count of ten or more. The CDR3 DNA is TGTGCCAGCAGCCAAGATTGGCGAATGAACACTGAAGCTTTCTTT. It encodes CASSQDWRMNTEAFF. The chain combines TRBV3-1 with TRBJ1-1, with D uncertain. Trimming took 0 bases from V and 0 from J, leaving 8 bases between them. This CDR3 region has 15 residues. The V gene's germline CDR1 is LGHDT and CDR2 YNNKEL (reference sequence).

This clonotype has ten or more counts. CDR3: CASSQGRVAAGPGELFF. The CDR3 coding sequence is TGCGCCAGCAGCCAAGGTCGGGTTGCGGCAGGACCCGGGGAGCTGTTTTTT. V and J are TRBV4-3 and TRBJ2-2; no definite D call. V was clipped by 1 base and J by 6 bases, with 18 bases between them. The CDR3 has 17 amino acids. Germline assignment: CDR1 LGHNA and CDR2 YSLEER.

This clonotype has at least ten counts. DNA of the CDR3: TGTGCCAGCAGCCAAGATCAGGCCGAGCAGTACTTC. Translation gives CASSQDQAEQYF. The chain carries TRBV3-1 and TRBJ2-7; D unresolved. Germline V gene sequence: CDR1 LGHDT, CDR2 YNNKEL (reference sequence). V was cut by 0 bases and J by 6 bases, with 6 bases left in between. The CDR3 sequence is 12 residues long.

This clonotype has a handful of counts. The chain is built from TRBV4-1 and TRBJ2-1; D is perhaps TRBD1 (5 bases). The CDR3 has 16 amino acids. Trimming left V 0 bases short and J 6 bases short, with 15 bases between. Germline V gene data show CDR1 as MGHRA and CDR2 as YSYEKL. CDR3 nucleotides: TGCGCCAGCAGCCAAGATGTAGGGGCCGCCGGCAATGAGCAGTTCTTC. This codes for CASSQDVGAAGNEQFF.

This clonotype has ten or more counts. The chain recombines TRBV20-1 with TRBJ2-3, with 7 bases identical to TRBD2. Trimming removed 2 bases from V and 2 bases from J; junction bases left unmatched: 16. The germline V gene has CDR1 DFQATT and CDR2 SNEGSKA (reference sequence). The CDR3 consists of 18 residues. This CDR3 reads CSARQDPSGESFTDTQYF. CDR3 DNA: TGCAGTGCTAGACAAGATCCCAGCGGGGAGTCCTTCACAGATACGCAGTATTTT.

This clonotype was counted at least ten times. This chain links TRBV6-1 with TRBJ1-2; maybe TRBD1 (5 bases). The V gene lost 7 bases and the J gene lost 4 bases, with 22 bases spanning the gap. Looked up from germline, CDR1 is MNHNS and CDR2 is SASEGT. The CDR3 consists of 16 residues. The DNA of the CDR3 is TGTGCCAGCATTCCAAGCGGGGCAGGGTGGGTCTATGGCTACACCTTC. Translated, it gives CASIPSGAGWVYGYTF.

This clonotype was detected only a few times. The chain joins TRBV5-4 to TRBJ2-2; no firm D call. The CDR3 runs 16 residues. V lost 0 bases to trimming and J lost 0 bases, with 9 bases between them. Germline lookup yields CDR1 SGHNT and CDR2 YYREEE (reference sequence). The CDR3 bases are TGTGCCAGCAGCTTGGATCTACAAGCGAACACCGGGGAGCTGTTTTTT. Translating it yields CASSLDLQANTGELFF.

V usage is TRBV11-2 and J usage is TRBJ1-1; D call uncertain. Trimming left V 1 base short and J 1 base short, with 13 bases between. CDR1 SGHAT and CDR2 FQNNGV come from the germline V gene. CDR3 length: 16 amino acids. CDR3 sequence (DNA): TGTGCCAGCAGCTTAGTTGCCGGGGTCGGGAACACTGAAGCTTTCTTT. It translates to CASSLVAGVGNTEAFF.